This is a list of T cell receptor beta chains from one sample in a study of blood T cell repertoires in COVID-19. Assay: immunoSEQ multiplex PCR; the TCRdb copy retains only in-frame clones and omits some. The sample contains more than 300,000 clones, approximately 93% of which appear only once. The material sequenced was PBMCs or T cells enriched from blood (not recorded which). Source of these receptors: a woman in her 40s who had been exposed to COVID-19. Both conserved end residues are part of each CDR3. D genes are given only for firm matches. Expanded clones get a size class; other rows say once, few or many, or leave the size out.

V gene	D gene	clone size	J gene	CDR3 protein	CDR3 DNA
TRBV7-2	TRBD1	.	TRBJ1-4	CASSLGGQGRRGEKLFF	TGTGCCAGCAGCTTAGGGGGACAGGGAAGACGGGGTGAAAAACTGTTTTTT
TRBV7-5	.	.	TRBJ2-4	CVRSAPSRGEDILAKNIQYF	TGTGTCAGAAGCGCACCTAGCCGGGGGGAAGATATACTAGCCAAAAACATTCAGTACTTC
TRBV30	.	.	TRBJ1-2	CAWSAPGEKNGYTF	TGTGCCTGGAGTGCCCCAGGGGAGAAAAATGGCTACACCTTC
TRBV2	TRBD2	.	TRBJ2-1	CASRKGLGAFEQFF	TGTGCCAGCAGAAAGGGACTAGGAGCGTTTGAGCAGTTCTTC
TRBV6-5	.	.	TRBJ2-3	CAGSRSSAGTDTQYF	TGTGCCGGGTCTCGTTCTAGCGCAGGCACAGATACGCAGTATTTT
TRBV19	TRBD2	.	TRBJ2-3	CAASGGAYGDTQYF	TGTGCCGCCAGCGGGGGGGCATACGGAGATACGCAGTATTTT
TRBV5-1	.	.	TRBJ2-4	CASSRSPGQANIQYF	TGCGCCAGCAGCCGGAGCCCCGGACAAGCAAACATTCAGTACTTC
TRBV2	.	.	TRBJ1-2	CASRFDSNYGYTF	TGTGCCAGCAGATTCGACAGTAACTATGGCTACACCTTC
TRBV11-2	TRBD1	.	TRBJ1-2	CASRRDSFNYGYTF	TGTGCCAGCAGGCGGGACAGCTTCAACTATGGCTACACCTTC
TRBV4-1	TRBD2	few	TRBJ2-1	CASSRTSGSINEQFF	TGCGCCAGCAGCCGCACTAGCGGGAGTATCAATGAGCAGTTCTTC